The 25 T cell receptor beta chains below come from one sample, sequenced in a study of shared clonotypes between healthy human individuals. Here immunoSEQ multiplex PCR was the method, and the copy in TCRdb shows in-frame clones only, minus some. The table records 2 million to 2.5 million clones, approximately 93% of them present only once. The sequenced sample consisted of naive CD4+ T cells from PBMCs. The subset here: CD45RA+ positively selected. The origin of the receptors is a man between 18 and 29 years old in good health. Some clones in this sample may be carry-over from other donors' samples.

The rearrangement uses TRBV2 and TRBJ2-3, with 9 bases identical to TRBD1. The CDR3 loop spans 14 amino acids. CDR1 is SNHLY and CDR2 is FYNNEI in the germline V gene. V dropped 5 bases and J dropped 7; count of bases not matched to a gene: 7. The CDR3 reads CASSFTGGANTQYF. The CDR3 DNA reads TGTGCCAGCAGTTTTACAGGGGGCGCAAATACGCAGTATTTT.

The J gene is TRBJ2-3, the V gene TRBV11-2; 7 bases agree with TRBD2. V lost 5 bases, J lost 4 bases, and 3 bases stayed unmatched. Germline V gene data show CDR1 as SGHAT and CDR2 as FQNNGV. This CDR3 has 13 amino acids. The CDR3 region is CASSNLAADTQYF. The CDR3 coding sequence is TGTGCCAGCAGCAACCTAGCGGCAGATACGCAGTATTTT.

This sequence joins TRBV11-2 and TRBJ2-5; 14 bases agree with TRBD2. J gave up 9 bases and V 4 bases, and 10 bases lay outside the gene matches. CDR1 and CDR2 from the germline V gene are SGHAT and FQNNGV. CDR3 length equals 16 residues. The CDR3 spells CASSSLQTSGRVSQYF. The CDR3, as DNA: TGTGCCAGCAGCTCGCTTCAGACTAGCGGGAGGGTGTCCCAGTACTTC.

This chain connects TRBV15 to TRBJ2-7; maybe TRBD1 (5 bases). CDR3 length: 15 residues. V was clipped by 0 bases and J by 5 bases, with 14 bases between them. Germline CDR1 is LNHNV and CDR2 is YYDKDF (reference sequence). As DNA, the CDR3 is TGTGCCACCAGCAGAGATTACCAGGGCGTCCACGAGCAGTACTTC. This codes for CATSRDYQGVHEQYF.

The rearrangement links TRBV4-2 to TRBJ1-2, with 7 positions matching TRBD1. CDR1 is LGHNA and CDR2 is YNFKEQ in the germline V gene. The CDR3 runs to 14 residues. V trimming: 3 bases; J trimming: 4 bases; junction bases outside the gene matches: 5. The CDR3 region has the DNA TGTGCCAGCAGCCAGGACAGGAGCACCTATGGCTACACCTTC. Translating it yields CASSQDRSTYGYTF.

This chain connects TRBV5-6 to TRBJ1-2; TRBD1 is a possible D gene (6 bases). The CDR3 has 14 amino acids. V was trimmed by 2 bases and J by 5 bases, leaving 13 bases between them. Germline CDR1 SGHDT, CDR2 YYEEEE. Here the CDR3 reads CASSFIRGGYGYTF. The CDR3 nucleotides are TGTGCCAGCAGCTTTATCAGGGGAGGGTATGGCTACACCTTC.

V usage is TRBV6-6 and J usage is TRBJ2-7, with 7 bases matching TRBD2. CDR1 is MNHNY and CDR2 is SVGAGI in the germline V gene (reference sequence). CDR3 size: 15 residues. V trimming: 2 bases; J trimming: 5 bases; junction bases outside the gene matches: 9. The CDR3 loop reads CASSYSGVTGHEQYF. The CDR3 bases are TGTGCCAGCAGTTACAGCGGGGTAACAGGACACGAGCAGTACTTC.

The rearrangement joins TRBV6-4 to TRBJ1-1; no clear D gene. The V end was cut by 4 bases, the J end by 4 bases, with 10 bases between. CDR3 size: 13 residues. In germline, CDR1 is MRHNA, CDR2 SNTAGT. The CDR3 region is CASSVEEATEAFF. For the CDR3, the DNA is TGTGCCAGCAGTGTAGAGGAGGCCACTGAAGCTTTCTTT.

This chain connects TRBV4-3 to TRBJ2-6, with unresolved D. The CDR3 spans 17 residues. Trimming took off 0 bases at V and 2 bases at J, with 11 bases between the two ends. Germline CDR1 is LGHNA and CDR2 is YSLEER. The CDR3 is CASSQDYRAPGANVLTF. The CDR3 DNA follows: TGCGCCAGCAGCCAAGATTATAGAGCACCTGGGGCCAACGTCCTGACTTTC.

On this clone: Other DNA sequences within the sample encode an identical CDR3. V gene TRBV30 combines with J gene TRBJ2-6; D assignment may be TRBD1 or TRBD2 (5 bases each). This CDR3 is built from 15 residues. CDR1 is GTSNPN, CDR2 SVGIG, per germline (reference sequence). V was pared by 0 bases and J by 0 bases, with 6 bases between. CDR3 in amino acids: CAWSVGGSGANVLTF. CDR3 nucleotides: TGTGCCTGGAGTGTTGGGGGCTCTGGGGCCAACGTCCTGACTTTC.

V is TRBV28 and J is TRBJ2-5, with TRBD1 matching over 7 bases. The V gene's germline CDR1 is MDHEN and CDR2 SYDVKM. This CDR3 comprises 13 residues. After removal of 5 bases from V and 3 bases from J, the junction contained 3 bases not matched to a gene. For the CDR3, the DNA is TGTGCCAGCAGTAGAACAGGGGAAGAGACCCAGTACTTC. Amino acids: CASSRTGEETQYF.

Turning to this clone: Other DNA sequences in the same sample also yield this CDR3. The chain uses TRBV5-1 and TRBJ2-7; no definite D call. Trimming shortened V by 0 bases and J by 1 base, and 8 bases separated the two germline ends. The CDR3 totals 14 residues. In germline, CDR1 is SGHRS, CDR2 YFSETQ. CDR3 residues: CASSLDPSSYEQYF. Here the CDR3 DNA reads TGCGCCAGCAGCTTGGACCCGTCATCCTACGAGCAGTACTTC. The full variable domain, its missing parts supplied by reference TRBV5-1 and TRBJ2-7, is KAGVTQTPRYLIKTRGQQVTLSCSPISGHRSVSWYQQTPGQGLQFLFEYFSETQRNKGNFPGRFSGRQFSNSRSEMNVSTLELGDSALYLCASSLDPSSYEQYFGPGTRLTVT.

The chain uses TRBV9 and TRBJ2-1; 10 nucleotides agree with TRBD2. The germline V gene encodes CDR1 SGDLS and CDR2 YYNGEE. Trimming took 3 bases from V and 4 from J; bases not matched to a gene: 4. The CDR3 has 15 amino acids. The CDR3 DNA reads as TGTGCCAGCAGCGGGGGACTAGCGACATACAATGAGCAGTTCTTC. This translates into CASSGGLATYNEQFF. Filled out from reference TRBV9 and TRBJ2-1, the complete variable domain reads DSGVTQTPKHLITATGQRVTLRCSPRSGDLSVYWYQQSLDQGLQFLIQYYNGEERAKGNILERFSAQQFPDLHSELNLSSLELGDSALYFCASSGGLATYNEQFFGPGTRLTVL.

Points on this clone: Within the sample, other DNA sequences also encode this same CDR3. The chain employs TRBV5-4 and TRBJ2-7; 12 bases map to TRBD2. This CDR3 is built from 14 residues. V trimming: 3 bases; J trimming: 3 bases; junction bases outside the gene matches: 1. CDR1 and CDR2 from the germline V gene are SGHNT and YYREEE (reference sequence). The CDR3 spells CASSSTSGSYEQYF. Written as DNA, the CDR3 is TGTGCCAGCAGCTCGACTAGCGGGAGCTACGAGCAGTACTTC. Filled out from reference TRBV5-4 and TRBJ2-7, the complete variable domain reads ETGVTQSPTHLIKTRGQQVTLRCSSQSGHNTVSWYQQALGQGPQFIFQYYREEENGRGNFPPRFSGLQFPNYSSELNVNALELDDSALYLCASSSTSGSYEQYFGPGTRLTVT.

V gene TRBV30 combines with J gene TRBJ1-5; D is possibly TRBD1 (5 bases). V lost 5 bases and J 4 bases, leaving 12 bases between the germline ends. The CDR3 length is 13 residues. Germline V gene data show CDR1 as GTSNPN and CDR2 as SVGIG (reference sequence). CDR3 sequence: CAWDRGQNQPQHF. The CDR3 DNA sequence: TGTGCCTGGGACAGAGGACAAAATCAGCCCCAGCATTTT.

CDR3 sequence reads: CAISEGRTGGANVLTF. The CDR3 bases are TGTGCCATCAGTGAGGGGAGGACAGGCGGGGCCAACGTCCTGACTTTC. The chain combines TRBV10-3 with TRBJ2-6; D may be TRBD1 (7 bases). Trimming removed 2 bases at V and 4 bases at J, with 12 bases between. The CDR3 has 16 residues. In germline, CDR1 is ENHRY, CDR2 SYGVKD.

The V call is TRBV29-1, the J call TRBJ2-5; no firm D call. Germline loops: CDR1 SQVTM, CDR2 ANQGSEA. The CDR3 has 14 residues. V gave up 3 bases and J gave up 2 bases, with 13 bases separating them. In nucleotides, the CDR3 is TGCAGCGTTGAGGGCAGCCCTACACAAGAGACCCAGTACTTC. Amino acid sequence: CSVEGSPTQETQYF.

V usage is TRBV28 and J usage is TRBJ2-3, with 11 bases identical to TRBD1. Germline V CDR1 and CDR2: MDHEN, SYDVKM. This CDR3 is 15 amino acids long. After removal of 8 bases from V and 6 bases from J, the junction contained 10 bases not matched to a gene. As DNA, the CDR3 is TGTGCCAGCCCCCCCGGGACAGGGGGGTGGGATACGCAGTATTTT. Protein product: CASPPGTGGWDTQYF.

In regard to this clone: The junction shows a germline mismatch at one end, possibly a read error. This chain links TRBV7-3 with TRBJ2-7; TRBD2 aligns across 13 bases. The CDR3 has 13 amino acids. Looked up from germline, CDR1 is SGHTA and CDR2 is FQGTGA. In nucleotides, the CDR3 is TGTGCCAGCAGCTCAAGCCGGACTAGCGGGAGAATTTTC. Its protein is CASSSSRTSGRIF. Based on the CDR3 plus reference TRBV7-3 and TRBJ2-7, the full variable domain is GAGVSQTPSNKVTEKGKYVELRCDPISGHTALYWYRQSLGQGPEFLIYFQGTGAADDSGLPNDRFFAVRPEGSVSTLKIQRTERGDSAVYLCASSSSRTSGRIFGPGTRLTVT.

The chain uses TRBV5-5 and TRBJ2-2; D is possibly TRBD2 (6 bases). V was trimmed by 7 bases and J by 2 bases, leaving 12 bases between them. Germline V gives CDR1 SGHKS, CDR2 YYEKEE (reference sequence). This CDR3 has 14 residues. The CDR3 here is CASRLAPNTGELFF. CDR3 bases: TGTGCCAGCCGGCTAGCGCCTAACACCGGGGAGCTGTTTTTT.

The chain joins TRBV11-2 to TRBJ1-2, with D uncertain. Trimming removed 0 bases from V and 10 bases from J, with 12 bases in between. Looked up from germline, CDR1 is SGHAT and CDR2 is FQNNGV. The CDR3 consists of 13 residues. CDR3 in amino acids: CASSLDIGDIYTF. In DNA, the CDR3 is TGTGCCAGCAGCTTAGATATAGGAGACATCTACACCTTC.

The rearrangement links TRBV5-1 to TRBJ2-3; TRBD1 might be the D (5 bases). Trimming cost V 0 bases and J 3 bases, with 14 bases left between them. Germline assignment: CDR1 SGHRS and CDR2 YFSETQ. This CDR3 is 16 amino acids long. DNA of the CDR3: TGCGCCAGCAGCTTGGCCTCGGCAAGGGGTACAGATACGCAGTATTTT. It specifies CASSLASARGTDTQYF.

This clone is a singleton in its sample. As DNA, the CDR3 is TGTGCCAGCAGTAGTGACCGGGACATCCCTCGGGAGCAGTACTTC. Its protein product is CASSSDRDIPREQYF. The chain recombines TRBV27 with TRBJ2-7, with D perhaps TRBD1 (6 bases). The V end was cut by 5 bases, the J end by 7 bases, with 21 bases between. This CDR3 spans 15 amino acids. CDR1 MNHEY and CDR2 SMNVEV come from the germline V gene (reference sequence).

The rearrangement uses TRBV5-1 and TRBJ2-5; D possibly uses TRBD1 or TRBD2 (5 bases each). From germline, CDR1 is SGHRS and CDR2 YFSETQ. Trimming removed 0 bases at V and 4 bases at J, with 13 bases between. The CDR3 extends over 15 amino acids. The CDR3, as DNA: TGCGCCAGCAGCTTGGCCGGGACCCCTATAGAGACCCAGTACTTC. It yields the protein CASSLAGTPIETQYF.

V is TRBV4-1 and J is TRBJ1-2; 7 positions match TRBD1. Germline CDR1 MGHRA, CDR2 YSYEKL. CDR3 length: 15 residues. V lost 2 bases to trimming and J lost 0 bases; unmatched junction nucleotides: 3. The CDR3 DNA follows: TGCGCCAGCAGCCAACTTGGACAGGCTAACTATGGCTACACCTTC. It yields the protein CASSQLGQANYGYTF.